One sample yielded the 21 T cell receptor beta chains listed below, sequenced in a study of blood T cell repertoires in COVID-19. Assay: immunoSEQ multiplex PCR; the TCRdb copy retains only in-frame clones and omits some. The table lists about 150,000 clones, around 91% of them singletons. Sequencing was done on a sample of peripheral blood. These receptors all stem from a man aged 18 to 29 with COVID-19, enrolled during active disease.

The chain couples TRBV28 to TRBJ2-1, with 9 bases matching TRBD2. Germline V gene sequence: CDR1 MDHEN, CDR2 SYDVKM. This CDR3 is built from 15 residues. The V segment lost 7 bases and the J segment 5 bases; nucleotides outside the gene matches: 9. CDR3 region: CASNLPSSGNNEQFF. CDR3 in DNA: TGTGCCAGCAACCTGCCATCTAGCGGGAACAATGAGCAGTTCTTC.

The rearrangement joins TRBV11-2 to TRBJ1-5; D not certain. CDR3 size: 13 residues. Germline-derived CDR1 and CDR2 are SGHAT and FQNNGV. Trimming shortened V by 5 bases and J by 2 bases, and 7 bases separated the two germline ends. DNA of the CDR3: TGTGCCAGCAGCAACGGGGGCAATCAGCCCCAGCATTTT. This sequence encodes CASSNGGNQPQHF.

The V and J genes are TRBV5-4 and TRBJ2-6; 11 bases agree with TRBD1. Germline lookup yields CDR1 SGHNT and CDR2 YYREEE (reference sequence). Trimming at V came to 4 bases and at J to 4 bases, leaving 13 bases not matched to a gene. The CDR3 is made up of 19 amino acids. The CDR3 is CASSGTRTGGAGGANVLTF. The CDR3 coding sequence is TGTGCCAGCAGCGGAACTCGGACAGGGGGCGCGGGAGGGGCCAACGTCCTGACTTTC.

CDR3 sequence reads: CASSLAGPIQYF. The CDR3 DNA sequence: TGTGCCAGCAGCTTAGCGGGGCCCATTCAGTACTTC. This sequence joins TRBV7-2 and TRBJ2-4; D possibly corresponds to TRBD1 (5 bases). CDR1 is SGHTA, CDR2 FQGNSA, per germline. V was clipped by 0 bases and J by 9 bases, with 6 bases between them. The CDR3 totals 12 residues.

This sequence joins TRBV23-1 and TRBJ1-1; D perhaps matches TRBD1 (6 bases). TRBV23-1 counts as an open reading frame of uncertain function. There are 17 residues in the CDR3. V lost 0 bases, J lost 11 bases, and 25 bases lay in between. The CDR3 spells CASSQSSSSRDTPWAFF. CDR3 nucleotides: TGCGCCAGCAGTCAATCGAGTTCCTCGAGGGACACCCCTTGGGCTTTCTTT.

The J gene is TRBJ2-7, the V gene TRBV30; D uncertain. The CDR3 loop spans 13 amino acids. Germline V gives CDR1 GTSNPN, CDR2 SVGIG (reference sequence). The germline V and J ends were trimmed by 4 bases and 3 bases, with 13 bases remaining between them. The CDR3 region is CAWMTGLGYEQYF. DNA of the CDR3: TGTGCCTGGATGACCGGGTTGGGCTACGAGCAGTACTTC.

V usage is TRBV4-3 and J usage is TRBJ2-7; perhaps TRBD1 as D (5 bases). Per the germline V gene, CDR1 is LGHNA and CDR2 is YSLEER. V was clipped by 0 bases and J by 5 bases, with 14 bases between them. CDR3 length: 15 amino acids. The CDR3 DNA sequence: TGCGCCAGCAGCCAAGATTGGCAGGGAATCGACGAGCAGTACTTC. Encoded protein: CASSQDWQGIDEQYF.

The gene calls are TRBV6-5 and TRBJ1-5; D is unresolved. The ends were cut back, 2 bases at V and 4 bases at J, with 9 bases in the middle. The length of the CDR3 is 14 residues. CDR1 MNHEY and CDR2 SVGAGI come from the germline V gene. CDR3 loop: CASSYGRQNQPQHF. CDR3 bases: TGTGCCAGCAGTTACGGCAGGCAGAATCAGCCCCAGCATTTT.

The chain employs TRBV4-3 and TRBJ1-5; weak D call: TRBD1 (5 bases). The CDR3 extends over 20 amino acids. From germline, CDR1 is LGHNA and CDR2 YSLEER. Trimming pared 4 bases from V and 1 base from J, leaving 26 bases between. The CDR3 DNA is TGCGCCAGCAGCCCAGGGTGGCAGCTGCCTAGGAAGCCGAGCAATCAGCCCCAGCATTTT. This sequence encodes CASSPGWQLPRKPSNQPQHF.

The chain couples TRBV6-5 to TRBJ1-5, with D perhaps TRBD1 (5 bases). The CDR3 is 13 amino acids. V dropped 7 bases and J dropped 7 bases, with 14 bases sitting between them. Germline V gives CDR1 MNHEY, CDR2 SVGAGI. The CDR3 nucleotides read TGTGCCAGCACCCCACAGGTGAACCAGCCCCAGCATTTT. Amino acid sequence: CASTPQVNQPQHF.

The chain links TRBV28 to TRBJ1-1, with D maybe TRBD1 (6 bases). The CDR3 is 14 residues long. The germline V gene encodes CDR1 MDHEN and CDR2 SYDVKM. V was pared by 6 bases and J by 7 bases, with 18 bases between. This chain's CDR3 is CASRLPGQPYEAFF. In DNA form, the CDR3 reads TGTGCCAGCAGGTTACCGGGACAACCTTATGAAGCTTTCTTT.

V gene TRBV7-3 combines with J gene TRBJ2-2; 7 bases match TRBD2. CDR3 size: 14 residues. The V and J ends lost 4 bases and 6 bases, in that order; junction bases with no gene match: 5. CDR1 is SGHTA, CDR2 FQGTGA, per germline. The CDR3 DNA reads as TGTGCCAGCAGCTCTAACGCGGGAGCCGGGGAGCTGTTTTTT. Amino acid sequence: CASSSNAGAGELFF.

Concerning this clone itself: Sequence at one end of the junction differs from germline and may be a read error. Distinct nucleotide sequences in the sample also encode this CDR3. CDR3 coding DNA: TGCGCCACCAGCAGAGGGGGGGGTTTGGTTAACACCGGGGAGCTGTTTTTT. It is translated as CATSRGGGLVNTGELFF. The chain is built from TRBV15 and TRBJ2-2, with D possibly TRBD2 on 7 matching bases. The CDR3 contains 17 residues. Looked up from germline, CDR1 is LNHNV and CDR2 is YYDKDF (reference sequence).

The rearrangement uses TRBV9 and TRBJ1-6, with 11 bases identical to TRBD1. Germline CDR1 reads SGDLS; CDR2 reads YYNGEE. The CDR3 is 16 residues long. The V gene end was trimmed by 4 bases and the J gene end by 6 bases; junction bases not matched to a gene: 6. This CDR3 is CASSPRGQGGNSPLHF. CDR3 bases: TGTGCCAGCAGCCCCAGGGGACAGGGGGGTAATTCACCCCTCCACTTT.

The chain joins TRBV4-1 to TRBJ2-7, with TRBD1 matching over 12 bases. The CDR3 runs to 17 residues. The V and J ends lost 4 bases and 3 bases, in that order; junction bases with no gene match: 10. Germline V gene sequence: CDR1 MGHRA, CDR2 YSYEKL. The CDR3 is CASSLGQGADNHYEQYF. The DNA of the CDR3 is TGCGCCAGCAGCCTGGGACAGGGGGCGGACAACCACTACGAGCAGTACTTC.

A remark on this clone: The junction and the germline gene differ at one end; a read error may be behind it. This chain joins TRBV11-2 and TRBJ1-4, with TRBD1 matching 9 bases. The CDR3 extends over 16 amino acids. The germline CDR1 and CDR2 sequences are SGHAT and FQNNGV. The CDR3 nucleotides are TGTGCCAGCAGCTTAGTTGGGGACAGGGAGGATGAAAAACTGCTTTTT. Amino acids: CASSLVGDREDEKLLF.

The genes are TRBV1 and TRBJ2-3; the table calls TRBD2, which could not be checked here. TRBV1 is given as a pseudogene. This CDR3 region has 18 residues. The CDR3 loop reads CTSSQGLAGGPSTDTQYF. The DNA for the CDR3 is TGCACCAGCAGCCAGGGACTAGCGGGAGGTCCCTCCACAGATACGCAGTATTTT.

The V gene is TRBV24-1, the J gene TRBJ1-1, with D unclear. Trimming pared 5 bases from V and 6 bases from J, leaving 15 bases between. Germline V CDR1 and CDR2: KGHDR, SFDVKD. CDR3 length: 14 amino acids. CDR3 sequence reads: CATSASHTEAEAFF. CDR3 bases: TGTGCCACCAGTGCTTCTCACACTGAGGCTGAAGCTTTCTTT.

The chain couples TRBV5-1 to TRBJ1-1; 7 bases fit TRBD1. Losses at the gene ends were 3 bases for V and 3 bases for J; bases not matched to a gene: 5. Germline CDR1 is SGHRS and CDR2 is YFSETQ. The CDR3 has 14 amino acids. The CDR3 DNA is TGCGCCAGCAGCTCAGGACAGGTGTACACTGAAGCTTTCTTT. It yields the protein CASSSGQVYTEAFF. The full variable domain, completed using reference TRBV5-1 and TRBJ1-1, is KAGVTQTPRYLIKTRGQQVTLSCSPISGHRSVSWYQQTPGQGLQFLFEYFSETQRNKGNFPGRFSGRQFSNSRSEMNVSTLELGDSALYLCASSSGQVYTEAFFGQGTRLTVV.

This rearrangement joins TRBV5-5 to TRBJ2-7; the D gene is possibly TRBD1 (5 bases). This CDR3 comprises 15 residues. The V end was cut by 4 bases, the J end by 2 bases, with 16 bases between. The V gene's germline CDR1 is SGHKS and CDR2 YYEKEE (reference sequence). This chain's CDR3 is CASSLGPQGPYEQYF. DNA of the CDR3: TGTGCCAGCAGCCTAGGCCCGCAGGGCCCCTACGAGCAGTACTTC.

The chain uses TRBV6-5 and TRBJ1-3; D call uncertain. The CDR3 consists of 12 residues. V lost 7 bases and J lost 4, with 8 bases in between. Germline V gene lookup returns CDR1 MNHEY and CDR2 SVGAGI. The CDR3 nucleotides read TGTGCCAGCACCGGGATAGGAAACACCATATATTTT. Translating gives CASTGIGNTIYF.